The clone carrying this TCR beta chain has a count of ten or more. The antigen is unknown. This specimen comes from a study of type 1 regulatory T cells. Looking at the study overall: This in vitro CD4 product, T-allo10, is enriched for Tr1 cells and alloantigen-specific.

TCRdb fed the reads into MiXCR, producing one record per CDR3 protein. The sample includes approximately 42,000 distinct CDR3 sequences, 12% of them seen just once. V was pared by 6 bases and J by 9 bases, with 21 bases between. There are 15 residues in the CDR3. The germline V gene has CDR1 LNHDA and CDR2 SQIVND (reference sequence). Study results and limitations: Tr1 cells had a more restricted TCR repertoire than non-Tr1 cells.

The specimen sequenced was cultured non-Tr1 T cells, either the whole culture or a sorted T cell fraction (not recorded which). This clonotype was sampled from a human donor in good health. The chain recombines TRBV19 with TRBJ2-1; D gene unclear. The CDR3 DNA sequence: TGTGCCAGTAGCCGGTCAAACGCCGTCGTTGGTGAGCAGTTCTTC. The encoded protein is CASSRSNAVVGEQFF.